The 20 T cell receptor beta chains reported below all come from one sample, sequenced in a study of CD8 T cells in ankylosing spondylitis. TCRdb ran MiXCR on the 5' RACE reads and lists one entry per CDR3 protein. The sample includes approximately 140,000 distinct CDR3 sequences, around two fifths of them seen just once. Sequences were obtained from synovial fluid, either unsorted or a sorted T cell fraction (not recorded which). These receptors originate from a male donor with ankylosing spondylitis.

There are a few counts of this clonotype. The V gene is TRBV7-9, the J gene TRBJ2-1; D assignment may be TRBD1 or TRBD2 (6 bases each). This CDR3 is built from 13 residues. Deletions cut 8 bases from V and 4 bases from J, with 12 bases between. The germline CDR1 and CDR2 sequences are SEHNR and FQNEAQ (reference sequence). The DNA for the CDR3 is TGTGCCAGCGAAGGGGGACTGTACAATGAGCAGTTCTTC. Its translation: CASEGGLYNEQFF.

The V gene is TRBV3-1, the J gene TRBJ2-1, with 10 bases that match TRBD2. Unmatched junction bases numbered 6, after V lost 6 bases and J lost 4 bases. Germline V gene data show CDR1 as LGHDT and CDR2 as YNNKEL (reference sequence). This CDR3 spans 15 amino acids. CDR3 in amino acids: CASRSGLAEYNEQFF. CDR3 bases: TGTGCCAGCAGGTCCGGACTAGCGGAGTACAATGAGCAGTTCTTC.

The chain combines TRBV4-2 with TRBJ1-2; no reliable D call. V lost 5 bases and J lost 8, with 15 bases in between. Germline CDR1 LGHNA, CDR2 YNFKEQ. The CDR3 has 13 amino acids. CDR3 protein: CASSYLWPGGYTF. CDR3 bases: TGTGCCAGCAGCTACCTCTGGCCGGGAGGCTACACCTTC.

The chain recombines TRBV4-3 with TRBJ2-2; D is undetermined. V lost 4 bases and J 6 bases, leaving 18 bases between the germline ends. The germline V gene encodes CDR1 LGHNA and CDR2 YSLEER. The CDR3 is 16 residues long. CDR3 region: CASSPEPDGVAGELFF. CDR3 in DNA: TGCGCCAGCAGCCCTGAGCCAGATGGGGTTGCCGGGGAGCTGTTTTTT.

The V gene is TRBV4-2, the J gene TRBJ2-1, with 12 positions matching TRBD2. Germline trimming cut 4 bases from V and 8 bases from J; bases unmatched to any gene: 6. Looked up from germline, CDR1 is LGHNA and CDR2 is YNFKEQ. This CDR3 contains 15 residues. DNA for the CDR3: TGTGCCAGCAGCCCCGGACTAGCGGGATACGATGAGCAGTTCTTC. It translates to CASSPGLAGYDEQFF.

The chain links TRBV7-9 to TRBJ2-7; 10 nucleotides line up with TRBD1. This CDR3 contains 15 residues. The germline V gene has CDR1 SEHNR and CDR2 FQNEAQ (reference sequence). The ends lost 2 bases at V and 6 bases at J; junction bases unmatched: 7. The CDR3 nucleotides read TGTGCCAGCAGCTTATTGGACAGGGGGGTCTTCGAGCAGTACTTC. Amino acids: CASSLLDRGVFEQYF.

CDR3: CASSPGTGVYNEQFF. The CDR3 nucleotides are TGTGCCAGCAGCCCCGGGACAGGGGTCTACAATGAGCAGTTCTTC. The rearrangement uses TRBV6-2 or TRBV6-3 and TRBJ2-1, with 10 bases identical to TRBD1. The V segment lost 6 bases and the J segment 3 bases; nucleotides outside the gene matches: 5. Germline V gene lookup returns CDR1 MNHEY and CDR2 SVGEGT. This CDR3 is built from 15 residues.

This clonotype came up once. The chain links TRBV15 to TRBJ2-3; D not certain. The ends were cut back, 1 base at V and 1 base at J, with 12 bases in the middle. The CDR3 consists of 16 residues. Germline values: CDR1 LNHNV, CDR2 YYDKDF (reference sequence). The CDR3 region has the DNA TGTGCCACCAGCAGAGCCCCTCTCAGCCGCACAGATACGCAGTATTTT. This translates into CATSRAPLSRTDTQYF.

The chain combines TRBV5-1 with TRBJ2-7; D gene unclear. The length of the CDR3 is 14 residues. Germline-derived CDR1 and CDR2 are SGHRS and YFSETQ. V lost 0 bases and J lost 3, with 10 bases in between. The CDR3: CASSLAKPDYEQYF. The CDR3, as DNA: TGCGCCAGCAGCTTGGCCAAACCCGACTACGAGCAGTACTTC.

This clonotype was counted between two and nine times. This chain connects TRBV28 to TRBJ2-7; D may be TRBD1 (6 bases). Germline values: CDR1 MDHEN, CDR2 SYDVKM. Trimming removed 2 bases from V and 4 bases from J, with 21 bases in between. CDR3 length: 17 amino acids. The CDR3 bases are TGTGCCAGCAGTTTAGACCCCAGGGGTATCCTCCTTTACGAGCAGTACTTC. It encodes CASSLDPRGILLYEQYF.

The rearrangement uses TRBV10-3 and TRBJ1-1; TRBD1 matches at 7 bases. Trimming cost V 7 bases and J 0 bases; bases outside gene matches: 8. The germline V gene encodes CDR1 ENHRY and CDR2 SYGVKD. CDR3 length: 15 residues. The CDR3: CAIKKRQGMNTEAFF. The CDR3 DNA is TGTGCCATCAAGAAGAGACAGGGAATGAACACTGAAGCTTTCTTT.

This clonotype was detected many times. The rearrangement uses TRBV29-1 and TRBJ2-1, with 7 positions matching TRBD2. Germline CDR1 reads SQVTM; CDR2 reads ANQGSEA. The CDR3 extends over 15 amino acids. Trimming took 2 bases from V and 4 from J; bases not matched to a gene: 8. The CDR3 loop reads CSVELRLAEYNEQFF. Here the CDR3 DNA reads TGCAGCGTTGAACTCCGGCTAGCGGAATACAATGAGCAGTTCTTC.

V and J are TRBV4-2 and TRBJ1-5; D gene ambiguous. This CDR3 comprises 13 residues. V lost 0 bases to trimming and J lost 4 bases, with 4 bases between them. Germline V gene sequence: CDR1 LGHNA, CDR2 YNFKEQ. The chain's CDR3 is CASSQDQNQPQHF. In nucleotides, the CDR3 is TGTGCCAGCAGCCAAGACCAAAATCAGCCCCAGCATTTT.

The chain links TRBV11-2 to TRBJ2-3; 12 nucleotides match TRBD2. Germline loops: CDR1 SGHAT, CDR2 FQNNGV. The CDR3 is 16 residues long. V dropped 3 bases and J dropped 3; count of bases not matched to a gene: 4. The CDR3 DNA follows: TGTGCCAGCAGCTTGTTTACTAGCGGGGGGACAGATACGCAGTATTTT. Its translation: CASSLFTSGGTDTQYF.

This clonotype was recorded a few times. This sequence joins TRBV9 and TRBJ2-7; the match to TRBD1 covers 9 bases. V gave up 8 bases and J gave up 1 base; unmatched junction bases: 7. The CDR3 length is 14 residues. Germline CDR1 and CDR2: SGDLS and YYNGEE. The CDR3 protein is CASTPGTGSYEQYF. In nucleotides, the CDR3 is TGTGCCAGTACCCCCGGGACAGGGTCCTACGAGCAGTACTTC.

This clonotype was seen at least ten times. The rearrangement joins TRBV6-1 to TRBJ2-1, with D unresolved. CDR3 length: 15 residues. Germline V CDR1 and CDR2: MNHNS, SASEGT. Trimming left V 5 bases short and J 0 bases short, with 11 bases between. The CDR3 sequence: CASSLNPGSYNEQFF. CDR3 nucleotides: TGTGCCAGCAGTCTCAACCCGGGCTCCTACAATGAGCAGTTCTTC.

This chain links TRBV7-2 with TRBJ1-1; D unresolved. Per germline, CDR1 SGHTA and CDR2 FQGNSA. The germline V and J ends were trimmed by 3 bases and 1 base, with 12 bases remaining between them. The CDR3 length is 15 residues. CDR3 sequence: CASSFDGLTNTEAFF. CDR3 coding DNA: TGTGCCAGCAGCTTCGACGGACTGACGAACACTGAAGCTTTCTTT.

The CDR3 is CASSEAPGSGGNTQYF. CDR3 DNA: TGTGCCAGCAGTGAAGCGCCAGGGTCAGGGGGGAATACGCAGTATTTT. This chain uses TRBV6-1 with TRBJ2-3, with D maybe TRBD1 (7 bases). Trimming shortened V by 0 bases and J by 7 bases, and 17 bases separated the two germline ends. The CDR3 has 16 residues. Germline V gives CDR1 MNHNS, CDR2 SASEGT.

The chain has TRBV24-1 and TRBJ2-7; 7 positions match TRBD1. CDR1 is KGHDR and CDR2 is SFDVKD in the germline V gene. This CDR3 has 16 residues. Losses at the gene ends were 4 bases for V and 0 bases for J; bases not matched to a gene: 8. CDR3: CATSELQGLNSYEQYF. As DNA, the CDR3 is TGTGCCACCAGTGAGTTACAGGGGCTAAACTCCTACGAGCAGTACTTC.

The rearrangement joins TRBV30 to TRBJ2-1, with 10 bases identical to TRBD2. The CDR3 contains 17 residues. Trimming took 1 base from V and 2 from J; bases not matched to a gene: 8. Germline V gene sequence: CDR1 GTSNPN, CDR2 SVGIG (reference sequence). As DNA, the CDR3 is TGTGCCTGGAGTGGGGCTAGCGGGGGAAAAACCTACAATGAGCAGTTCTTC. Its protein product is CAWSGASGGKTYNEQFF.